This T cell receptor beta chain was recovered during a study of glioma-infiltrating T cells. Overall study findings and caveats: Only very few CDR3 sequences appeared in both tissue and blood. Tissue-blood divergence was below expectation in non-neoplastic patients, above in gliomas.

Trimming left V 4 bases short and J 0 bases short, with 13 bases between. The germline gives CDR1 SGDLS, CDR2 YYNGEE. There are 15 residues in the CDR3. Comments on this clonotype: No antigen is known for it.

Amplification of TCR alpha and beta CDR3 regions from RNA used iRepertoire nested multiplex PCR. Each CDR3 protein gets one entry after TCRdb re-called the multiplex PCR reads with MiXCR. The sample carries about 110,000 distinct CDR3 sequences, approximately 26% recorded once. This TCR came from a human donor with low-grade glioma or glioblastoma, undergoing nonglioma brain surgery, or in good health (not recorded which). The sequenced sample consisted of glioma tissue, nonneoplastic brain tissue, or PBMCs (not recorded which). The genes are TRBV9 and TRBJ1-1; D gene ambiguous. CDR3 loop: CASSPRRGLNTEAFF. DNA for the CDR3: TGTGCCAGCAGCCCGCGGAGAGGGCTGAACACTGAAGCTTTCTTT.